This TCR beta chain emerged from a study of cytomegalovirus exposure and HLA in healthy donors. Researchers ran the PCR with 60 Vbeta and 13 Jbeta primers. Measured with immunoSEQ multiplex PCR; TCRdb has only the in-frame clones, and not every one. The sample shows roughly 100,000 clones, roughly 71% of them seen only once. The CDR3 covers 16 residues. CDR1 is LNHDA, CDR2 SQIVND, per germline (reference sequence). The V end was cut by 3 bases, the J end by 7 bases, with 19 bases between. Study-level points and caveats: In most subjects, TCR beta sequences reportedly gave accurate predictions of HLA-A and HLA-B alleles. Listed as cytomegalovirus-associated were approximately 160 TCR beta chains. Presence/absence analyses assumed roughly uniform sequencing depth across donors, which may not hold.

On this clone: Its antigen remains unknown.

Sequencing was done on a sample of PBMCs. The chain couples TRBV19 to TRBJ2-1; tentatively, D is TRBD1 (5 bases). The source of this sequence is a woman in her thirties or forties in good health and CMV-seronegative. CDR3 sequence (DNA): TGTGCCAGTAGTATTACGTTGGGGCAGGTAGGAAATGAGCAGTTCTTC. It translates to CASSITLGQVGNEQFF.